The clone carrying this T cell receptor beta chain appeared a few times. One junction end does not reproduce the germline sequence, and a read error may be involved. The data belong to a study of blood T cells in healthy people across ages. The second PCR ran about 6 to 11 cycles with a sample-barcoded 5' primer and J-beta primers. TCRdb re-called the 5' RACE reads with MiXCR, one entry per CDR3 protein. The sample contains 1 million or so distinct CDR3 sequences, under 30% of which appear only once. Per germline, CDR1 SSHAT and CDR2 FNYEAQ (reference sequence). This CDR3 contains 14 residues. The sample also formed part of further work on T cells of mothers and their children.

Sequenced material: blood. V usage is TRBV7-7 and J usage is TRBJ2-5; 7 nucleotides match TRBD2. The DNA end lines up better with TRBJ2-1; the J call may be wrong. The receptor comes from a girl aged 2 to 10 in good health. The CDR3 here is CASSPAGGSYEQFF. CDR3 sequence (DNA): TGTGCTAGCAGCCCCGCGGGCGGGAGTTATGAGCAGTTCTTC.